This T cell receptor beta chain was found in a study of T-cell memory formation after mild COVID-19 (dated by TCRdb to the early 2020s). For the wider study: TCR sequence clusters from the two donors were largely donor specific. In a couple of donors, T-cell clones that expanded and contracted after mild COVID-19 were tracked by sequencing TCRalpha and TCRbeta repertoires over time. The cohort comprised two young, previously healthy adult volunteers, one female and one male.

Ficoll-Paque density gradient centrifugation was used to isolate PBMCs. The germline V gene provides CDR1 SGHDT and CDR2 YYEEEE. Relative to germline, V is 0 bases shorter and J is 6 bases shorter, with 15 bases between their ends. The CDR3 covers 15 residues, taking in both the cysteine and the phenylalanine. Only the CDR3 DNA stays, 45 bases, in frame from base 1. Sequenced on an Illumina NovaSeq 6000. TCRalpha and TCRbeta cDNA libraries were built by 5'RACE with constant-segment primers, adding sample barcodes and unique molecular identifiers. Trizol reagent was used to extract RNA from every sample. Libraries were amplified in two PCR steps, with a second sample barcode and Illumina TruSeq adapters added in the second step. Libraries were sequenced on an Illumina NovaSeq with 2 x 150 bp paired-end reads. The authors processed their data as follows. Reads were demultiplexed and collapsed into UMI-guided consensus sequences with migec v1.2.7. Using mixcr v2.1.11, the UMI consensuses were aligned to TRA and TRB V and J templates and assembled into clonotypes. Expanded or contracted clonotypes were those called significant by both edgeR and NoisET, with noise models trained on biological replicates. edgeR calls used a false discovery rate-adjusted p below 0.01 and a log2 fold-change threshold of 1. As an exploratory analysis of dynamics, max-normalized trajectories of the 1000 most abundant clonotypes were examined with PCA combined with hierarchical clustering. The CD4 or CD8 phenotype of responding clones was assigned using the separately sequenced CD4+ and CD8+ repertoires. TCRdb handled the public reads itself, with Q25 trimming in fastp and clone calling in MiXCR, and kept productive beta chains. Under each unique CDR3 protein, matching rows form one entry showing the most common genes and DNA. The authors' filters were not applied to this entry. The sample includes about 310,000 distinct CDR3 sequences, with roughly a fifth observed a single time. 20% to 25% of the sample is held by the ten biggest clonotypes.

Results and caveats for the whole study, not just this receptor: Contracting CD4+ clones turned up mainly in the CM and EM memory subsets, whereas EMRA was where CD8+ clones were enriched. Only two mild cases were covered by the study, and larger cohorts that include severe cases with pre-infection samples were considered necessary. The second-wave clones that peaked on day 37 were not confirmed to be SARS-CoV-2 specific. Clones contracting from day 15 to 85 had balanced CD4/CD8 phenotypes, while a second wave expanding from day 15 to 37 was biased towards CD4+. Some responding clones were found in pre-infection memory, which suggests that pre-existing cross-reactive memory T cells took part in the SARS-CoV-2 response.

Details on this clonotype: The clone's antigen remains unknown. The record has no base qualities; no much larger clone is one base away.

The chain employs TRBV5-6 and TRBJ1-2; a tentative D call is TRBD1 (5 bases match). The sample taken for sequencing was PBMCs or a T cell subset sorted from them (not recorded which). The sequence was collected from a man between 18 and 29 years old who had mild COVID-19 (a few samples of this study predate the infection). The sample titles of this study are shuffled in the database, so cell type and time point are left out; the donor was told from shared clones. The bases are TGTGCCAGCAGCTTGGTTCAGGGAGCACGGGATGGCTACACCTTC. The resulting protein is CASSLVQGARDGYTF.